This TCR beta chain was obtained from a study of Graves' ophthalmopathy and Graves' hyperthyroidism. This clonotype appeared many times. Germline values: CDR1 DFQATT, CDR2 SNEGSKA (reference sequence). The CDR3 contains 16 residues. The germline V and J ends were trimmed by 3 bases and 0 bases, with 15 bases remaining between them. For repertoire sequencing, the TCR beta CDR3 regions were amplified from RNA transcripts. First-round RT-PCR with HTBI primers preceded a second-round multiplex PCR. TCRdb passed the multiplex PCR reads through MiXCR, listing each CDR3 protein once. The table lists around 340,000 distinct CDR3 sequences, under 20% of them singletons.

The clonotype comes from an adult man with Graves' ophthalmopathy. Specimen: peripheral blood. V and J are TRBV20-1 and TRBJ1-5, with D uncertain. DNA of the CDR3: TGCAGTGCTAGTAGGTTCGCGAAAGATAGCAATCAGCCCCAGCATTTT. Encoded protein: CSASRFAKDSNQPQHF.